Shown below are 28 T cell receptor beta chains from a single sample sequenced in a study of shared clonotypes between healthy human individuals. Method: immunoSEQ multiplex PCR; TCRdb's copy keeps in-frame clones and lacks some. Altogether nearly 2 million clones are present, just under 95% being singletons, with the ten largest covering more than 0.9%. Naive CD8 populations comprised CD45RO-negative cells positively selected for CCR7, excluding terminally differentiated effector memory CD45RA+ cells. The sample comprised naive CD8+ T cells sorted from blood. Receptors originate from a man aged 18 to 29 in good health.

This chain connects TRBV4-3 to TRBJ1-4; no reliable D call. V lost 1 base, J lost 6 bases, and 9 bases lay in between. The CDR3 extends over 14 amino acids. Per germline, CDR1 LGHNA and CDR2 YSLEER. The CDR3 DNA sequence: TGCGCCAGCAGCCAAGGGGTGGGGTATGAAAAACTGTTTTTT. Its protein product is CASSQGVGYEKLFF.

The chain joins TRBV2 to TRBJ1-4; D gene ambiguous. The V end lost 2 bases, the J end lost 3 bases, and 16 bases lay between the germline ends. CDR1 is SNHLY and CDR2 is FYNNEI in the germline V gene. This CDR3 has 17 residues. As DNA, the CDR3 is TGTGCCAGCAGTGAATGGGGTTCGGCGGACTCTAATGAAAAACTGTTTTTT. Translating it yields CASSEWGSADSNEKLFF. Full variable domain (rest looked up from reference TRBV2 and TRBJ1-4): EPEVTQTPSHQVTQMGQEVILRCVPISNHLYFYWYRQILGQKVEFLVSFYNNEISEKSEIFDDQFSVERPDGSNFTLKIRSTKLEDSAMYFCASSEWGSADSNEKLFFGSGTQLSVL.

This sequence joins TRBV11-3 and TRBJ2-3; 9 bases align to TRBD2. The CDR3 is made up of 15 amino acids. Trimming took 0 bases from V and 8 from J; bases not matched to a gene: 6. The germline V gene encodes CDR1 SGHNT and CDR2 YENEEA. CDR3 sequence (DNA): TGTGCCAGCAGCTTAGATGCGGGGGGGCTGAGTACGCAGTATTTT. Protein: CASSLDAGGLSTQYF.

The chain joins TRBV11-2 to TRBJ2-7; D is ambiguous. V was trimmed by 8 bases and J by 9 bases, leaving 14 bases between them. The germline V gene has CDR1 SGHAT and CDR2 FQNNGV. The CDR3 is 11 amino acids. In DNA form, the CDR3 reads TGTGCCAGCGCATCCCCTGGCTTGCAGTACTTC. It is translated as CASASPGLQYF.

This clone was seen once. The rearrangement uses TRBV7-2 and TRBJ2-7; TRBD2 matches at 10 bases. CDR1 is SGHTA and CDR2 is FQGNSA in the germline V gene. This CDR3 is built from 15 residues. Trimming removed 1 base from V and 5 bases from J; junction bases left unmatched: 5. The CDR3, as DNA: TGTGCCAGCAGCTTAGAGGGCCTAGCGGGAGACGAGCAGTACTTC. It yields the protein CASSLEGLAGDEQYF. The variable domain in full, with the rest retrieved from reference TRBV7-2 and TRBJ2-7, is GAGVSQSPSNKVTEKGKDVELRCDPISGHTALYWYRQSLGQGLEFLIYFQGNSAPDKSGLPSDRFSAERTGGSVSTLTIQRTQQEDSAVYLCASSLEGLAGDEQYFGPGTRLTVT.

The J gene is TRBJ2-1, the V gene TRBV4-3; the D gene is possibly TRBD2 (5 bases). Trimming took off 0 bases at V and 3 bases at J, with 9 bases between the two ends. CDR3 length: 15 residues. Germline loops: CDR1 LGHNA, CDR2 YSLEER. CDR3 sequence reads: CASSQEAVDYNEQFF. Here the CDR3 DNA reads TGCGCCAGCAGCCAAGAAGCGGTAGACTACAATGAGCAGTTCTTC.

Note on this clone: Other DNA sequences from this sample encode an identical CDR3 as well. CDR3: CASSQDQGPYEQYF. The CDR3 nucleotides read TGCGCCAGCAGCCAAGATCAGGGCCCCTACGAGCAGTACTTC. The V gene is TRBV4-3, the J gene TRBJ2-7; TRBD1 might be the D (5 bases). Germline-derived CDR1 and CDR2 are LGHNA and YSLEER. The V gene lost 0 bases and the J gene lost 2 bases, with 8 bases spanning the gap. This CDR3 region has 14 residues.

This chain connects TRBV28 to TRBJ1-5; 8 positions match TRBD1. V trimming: 5 bases; J trimming: 7 bases; junction bases outside the gene matches: 10. Germline lookup yields CDR1 MDHEN and CDR2 SYDVKM. This CDR3 has 15 residues. The CDR3 coding sequence is TGTGCCAGCAGTGCACGGGGGGCAGGGGGCCAGCCCCAGCATTTT. This encodes CASSARGAGGQPQHF. The full variable domain, in which reference TRBV28 and TRBJ1-5 provide the parts outside the CDR3, is DVKVTQSSRYLVKRTGEKVFLECVQDMDHENMFWYRQDPGLGLRLIYFSYDVKMKEKGDIPEGYSVSREKKERFSLILESASTNQTSMYLCASSARGAGGQPQHFGDGTRLSIL.

Note on this clone: The sample contains more than one DNA sequence encoding this CDR3. The chain carries TRBV4-3 and TRBJ2-1, with D unclear. The CDR3 extends over 15 amino acids. V shed 4 bases and J shed 0 bases, with 10 bases lying between them. Germline V CDR1 and CDR2: LGHNA, YSLEER. The CDR3 is CASSPDVSSYNEQFF. The DNA of the CDR3 is TGCGCCAGCAGCCCGGACGTCAGCTCCTACAATGAGCAGTTCTTC.

As for this clone: It is likely a read error, because the conserved phenylalanine at the end of the CDR3 is missing. The limits of the CDR3 on the DNA are not certain, so only TCRdb's listed CDR3 is given. The gene calls are TRBV5-6 and TRBJ2-7; TRBD2 is taken as the D call from the table, unchecked against the DNA. CDR1 is SGHDT, CDR2 YYEEEE, per germline. The CDR3 spans 10 residues, counting both ends. CDR3 in amino acids: CASSFHGSRI.

The CDR3 coding sequence is TGTGCCAGCACCATATTACTAGCGGGAGGGCCAGGGGAGCAGTTCTTC. It translates to CASTILLAGGPGEQFF. This chain links TRBV13 with TRBJ2-1; 13 positions match TRBD2. The J segment lost 10 bases and the V segment lost 7 bases, leaving 13 bases of the junction unmatched. In germline, CDR1 is PRHDT, CDR2 FYEKMQ (reference sequence). CDR3 length equals 16 residues.

The genes are TRBV9 and TRBJ1-1, with D uncertain. CDR1 and CDR2 from the germline V gene are SGDLS and YYNGEE. The CDR3 spans 13 residues. The V and J ends lost 0 bases and 11 bases respectively, with 14 bases between them. DNA for the CDR3: TGTGCCAGCAGCGTAGGGCCGGAGTGGAAGGCTTTCTTT. Translation gives CASSVGPEWKAFF.

The J gene is TRBJ1-2, the V gene TRBV29-1; the match to TRBD1 covers 9 bases. This CDR3 contains 11 residues. V gave up 7 bases and J gave up 6 bases; unmatched junction bases: 3. CDR1 and CDR2 from the germline V gene are SQVTM and ANQGSEA. The CDR3 DNA follows: TGCAGCGGTGGGACAGGGAATGGCTACACCTTC. As protein: CSGGTGNGYTF.

About this clone: One end of the junction is discordant with germline, which a read error may explain. V usage is TRBV5-6 and J usage is TRBJ2-5; 7 nucleotides align to TRBD1. This CDR3 spans 14 amino acids. The germline V gene encodes CDR1 SGHDT and CDR2 YYEEEE. This CDR3 reads CARSTGQNQETQYF. The CDR3 coding sequence is TGTGCCCGCAGTACGGGACAGAATCAAGAGACCCAGTACTTC.

This clone was counted once. At the DNA level, this CDR3 is encoded by other sequences in the same sample as well. The rearrangement links TRBV11-2 to TRBJ2-7; the D gene is possibly TRBD2 (5 bases). The germline V gene encodes CDR1 SGHAT and CDR2 FQNNGV. Trimming stripped 1 base from V and 0 bases from J, with 10 bases between. The CDR3 extends over 15 amino acids. CDR3 DNA sequence: TGTGCCAGCAGCTTAGGGTTGGGGAGCTCCTACGAGCAGTACTTC. This sequence encodes CASSLGLGSSYEQYF.

This chain uses TRBV28 with TRBJ1-1; the D gene is possibly TRBD1 (6 bases). From germline, CDR1 is MDHEN and CDR2 SYDVKM. The CDR3 totals 15 residues. V was shortened by 6 bases and J by 4 bases, with 18 bases between the two germline ends. CDR3 nucleotides: TGTGCCAGCAGGGCAGGGGACCTAGAGGGCACTGAAGCTTTCTTT. As protein: CASRAGDLEGTEAFF.

On this clone: The same CDR3 is also encoded by other DNA sequences in this sample. The chain has TRBV27 and TRBJ2-1; 8 bases are a match to TRBD1. In germline, CDR1 is MNHEY, CDR2 SMNVEV (reference sequence). Trimming at V came to 6 bases and at J to 3 bases, leaving 7 bases not matched to a gene. CDR3 length equals 15 residues. This CDR3 is CASSPGQGYYNEQFF. In DNA, the CDR3 is TGTGCCAGCAGCCCTGGACAGGGTTACTACAATGAGCAGTTCTTC.

V and J are TRBV5-4 and TRBJ2-3; 7 nucleotides agree with TRBD2. Germline-derived CDR1 and CDR2 are SGHNT and YYREEE (reference sequence). Trimming cost V 1 base and J 2 bases; bases outside gene matches: 4. The CDR3 totals 15 residues. Here the CDR3 reads CASSLLADLTDTQYF. The CDR3 DNA follows: TGTGCCAGCAGCTTGCTAGCGGACCTCACAGATACGCAGTATTTT.

About this clone itself: Additional DNA sequences in this sample encode the identical CDR3. The chain recombines TRBV6-5 with TRBJ1-1, with a possible D match to TRBD1 (5 bases). Deletions cut 2 bases from V and 4 bases from J, with 14 bases between. The CDR3 consists of 15 residues. Per germline, CDR1 MNHEY and CDR2 SVGAGI. Here the CDR3 reads CASSYTGQGGTEAFF. In nucleotides, the CDR3 is TGTGCCAGCAGTTACACCGGCCAGGGTGGCACTGAAGCTTTCTTT.

This chain links TRBV10-2 with TRBJ2-7, with TRBD2 as a possible D gene (6 bases). CDR1 and CDR2 (germline): WSHSY, SAAADI. This CDR3 has 13 residues. V dropped 4 bases and J dropped 2 bases, with 9 bases sitting between them. CDR3 nucleotide sequence: TGCGCCAGCAGTGTTGGACTAACCTACGAGCAGTACTTC. Amino acid sequence: CASSVGLTYEQYF.

Of note for this clone: The sample contains more than one DNA sequence encoding this CDR3. CDR3 nucleotide sequence: TGTGCCAGCAGTGACAGGGGGTCCTACAATGAGCAGTTCTTC. Translating gives CASSDRGSYNEQFF. The V call is TRBV2, the J call TRBJ2-1; 7 nucleotides match TRBD1. This CDR3 comprises 14 residues. Trimming cost V 3 bases and J 1 base; bases outside gene matches: 0. CDR1 and CDR2 (germline): SNHLY, FYNNEI.

The chain recombines TRBV6-5 with TRBJ1-5; D not certain. V lost 7 bases and J lost 5, with 18 bases in between. The germline V gene has CDR1 MNHEY and CDR2 SVGAGI. The CDR3 is made up of 15 amino acids. The CDR3 coding sequence is TGTGCCAGCACGGCAGGACTTCCGGCTTATCAGCCCCAGCATTTT. This translates into CASTAGLPAYQPQHF.

As to this clone: Within the sample, other DNA sequences also encode this same CDR3. The CDR3 here is CASSFRGTMNTEAFF. The DNA for the CDR3 is TGTGCCAGCAGTTTTAGGGGTACGATGAACACTGAAGCTTTCTTT. This chain joins TRBV28 and TRBJ1-1; possible D gene TRBD1, 5 bases. Trimming left V 3 bases short and J 0 bases short, with 11 bases between. Germline CDR1 is MDHEN and CDR2 is SYDVKM. The CDR3 is made up of 15 amino acids. Using reference TRBV28 and TRBJ1-1 for the parts outside the CDR3, the full variable domain is DVKVTQSSRYLVKRTGEKVFLECVQDMDHENMFWYRQDPGLGLRLIYFSYDVKMKEKGDIPEGYSVSREKKERFSLILESASTNQTSMYLCASSFRGTMNTEAFFGQGTRLTVV.

The chain uses TRBV13 and TRBJ2-6; D not certain. Germline CDR1 and CDR2: PRHDT and FYEKMQ (reference sequence). The CDR3 is 20 amino acids. V was pared by 1 base and J by 0 bases, with 19 bases between. The DNA for the CDR3 is TGTGCCAGCAGCTTAGCGGGCAGACTGACTTTAAACTCTGGGGCCAACGTCCTGACTTTC. The encoded protein is CASSLAGRLTLNSGANVLTF.

The CDR3 here is CASSQGVSSSYEQYF. Written as DNA, the CDR3 is TGCGCCAGCAGCCAAGGTGTTTCGAGCTCCTACGAGCAGTACTTC. V is TRBV4-1 and J is TRBJ2-7; no definite D call. From germline, CDR1 is MGHRA and CDR2 YSYEKL. V was shortened by 1 base and J by 0 bases, with 10 bases between the two germline ends. This CDR3 has 15 residues.

This sequence joins TRBV5-4 and TRBJ2-1; D gene uncertain. CDR3 length equals 11 residues. Germline CDR1 and CDR2: SGHNT and YYREEE (reference sequence). The ends were cut back, 3 bases at V and 10 bases at J, with 8 bases in the middle. This chain's CDR3 is CASSWDREQFF. CDR3 DNA: TGTGCCAGCAGCTGGGATCGAGAGCAGTTCTTC.

V usage is TRBV11-3 and J usage is TRBJ2-7; D unresolved. Germline V lookup: CDR1 SGHNT, CDR2 YENEEA. The CDR3 extends over 14 amino acids. The V end lost 1 base, the J end lost 0 bases, and 7 bases lay between the germline ends. The CDR3 region is CASSLGPLSYEQYF. The CDR3, as DNA: TGTGCCAGCAGCTTAGGCCCTCTCTCCTACGAGCAGTACTTC.

The genes are TRBV5-6 and TRBJ2-7, with 16 bases matching TRBD2. Germline values: CDR1 SGHDT, CDR2 YYEEEE. V trimming: 4 bases; J trimming: 7 bases; junction bases outside the gene matches: 8. The CDR3 totals 16 residues. CDR3 residues: CASSVGTSGGAGEQYF. CDR3 sequence (DNA): TGTGCCAGCAGCGTCGGGACTAGCGGGGGGGCTGGAGAGCAGTACTTC.